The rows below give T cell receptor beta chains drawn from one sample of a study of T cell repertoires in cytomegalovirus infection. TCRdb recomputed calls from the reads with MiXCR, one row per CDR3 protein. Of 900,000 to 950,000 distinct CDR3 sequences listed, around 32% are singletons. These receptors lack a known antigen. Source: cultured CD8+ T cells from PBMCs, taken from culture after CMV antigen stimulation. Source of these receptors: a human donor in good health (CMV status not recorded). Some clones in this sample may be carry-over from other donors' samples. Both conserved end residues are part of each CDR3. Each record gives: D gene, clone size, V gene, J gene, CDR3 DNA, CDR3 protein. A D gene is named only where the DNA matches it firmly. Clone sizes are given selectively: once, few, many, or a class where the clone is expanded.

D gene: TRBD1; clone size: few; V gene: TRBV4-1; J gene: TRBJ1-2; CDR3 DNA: TGCGCCAGCAGCCAACCACGGACAGGGGGCTTTAAGGACGGACGTACAAATGGCTACACCTTC; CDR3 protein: CASSQPRTGGFKDGRTNGYTF
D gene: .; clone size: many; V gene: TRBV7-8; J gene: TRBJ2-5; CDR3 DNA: TGTGCCAGCAGCTTAGTCGGCGGTATGAGGGAGACCCAGTACTTC; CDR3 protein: CASSLVGGMRETQYF
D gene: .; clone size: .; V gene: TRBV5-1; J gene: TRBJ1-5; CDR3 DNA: TGCGCCAGCAGCTTGAGGGGGTATCAGCCCCAGCATTTT; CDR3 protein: CASSLRGYQPQHF
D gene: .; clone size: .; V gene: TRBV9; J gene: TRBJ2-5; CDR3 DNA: TGTGCCAGCAGCTTAGAAGGGAGGAAGACCCAGTACTTC; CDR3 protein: CASSLEGRKTQYF
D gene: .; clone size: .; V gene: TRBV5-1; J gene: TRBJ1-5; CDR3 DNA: TGCGCCAGCAGCCCCTCTCCGACAGCCTCTGGTGTGCCCCAGCATTTT; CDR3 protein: CASSPSPTASGVPQHF
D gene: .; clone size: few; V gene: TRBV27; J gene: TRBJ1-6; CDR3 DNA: TGTGCCAGCAGTGCCCTTTGGGCCCGCCTGGCTTCACCCCTCCACTTT; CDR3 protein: CASSALWARLASPLHF
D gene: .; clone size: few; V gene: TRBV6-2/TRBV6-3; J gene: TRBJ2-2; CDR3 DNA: TGTGCCAGCAGTCATAACAGAAAAGCTGGGGCCGGGGAGCTGTTTTTT; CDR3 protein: CASSHNRKAGAGELFF
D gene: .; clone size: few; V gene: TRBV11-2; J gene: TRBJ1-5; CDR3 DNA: TGTGCCAGCAGCTTAAGTAATTGGGCAGCCAGTTCCAATCAGCCCCAGCATTTT; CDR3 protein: CASSLSNWAASSNQPQHF
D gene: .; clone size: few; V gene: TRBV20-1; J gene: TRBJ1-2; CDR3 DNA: TGCAGTGCTAGAGATCTCGACAGCCTATATGGCTACACCTTC; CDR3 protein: CSARDLDSLYGYTF
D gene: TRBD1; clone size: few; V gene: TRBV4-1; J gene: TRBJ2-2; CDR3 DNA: TGCGCCAGCAGCCAAGATGCCGGGACAGGGGGGTTCGACACCGGGGAGCTGTTTTTT; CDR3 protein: CASSQDAGTGGFDTGELFF
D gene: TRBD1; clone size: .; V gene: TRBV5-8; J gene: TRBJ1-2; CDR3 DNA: TGTGCCAGCAGCTTGAGGGGGCGCTACTATGGCTACACCTTC; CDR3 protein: CASSLRGRYYGYTF
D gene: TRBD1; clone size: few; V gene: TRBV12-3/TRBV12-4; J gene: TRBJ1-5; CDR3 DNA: TGTGCCAGCAGTTTGACAGGGTATGATCAGCCCCAGCATTTT; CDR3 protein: CASSLTGYDQPQHF
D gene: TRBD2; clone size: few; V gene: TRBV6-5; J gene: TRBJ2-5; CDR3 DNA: TGTGCCAGCAGTTACTCGACTAGCGGGGTGGAGACCCAGTACTTC; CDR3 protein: CASSYSTSGVETQYF
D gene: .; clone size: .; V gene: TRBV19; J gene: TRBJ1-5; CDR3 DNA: TGTGCCAGTACCAGGCCAGGGGATAGCAATCAGCCCCAGCATTTT; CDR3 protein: CASTRPGDSNQPQHF
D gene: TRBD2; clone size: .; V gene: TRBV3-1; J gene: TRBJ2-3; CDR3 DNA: TGTGCCAGCAGTCAAGAGCGGGGGGGCCGGGATACGCAGTATTTT; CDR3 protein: CASSQERGGRDTQYF
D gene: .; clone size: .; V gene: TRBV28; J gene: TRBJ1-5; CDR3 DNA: TGTGCCAGCAAAGAAGGGTTGTATAGCAATCAGCCCCAGCATTTT; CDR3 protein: CASKEGLYSNQPQHF
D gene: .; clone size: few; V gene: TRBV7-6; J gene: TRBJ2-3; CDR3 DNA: TGTGCCAGCAGCTTAAAGGATATCTTAATAGATACGCAGTATTTT; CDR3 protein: CASSLKDILIDTQYF
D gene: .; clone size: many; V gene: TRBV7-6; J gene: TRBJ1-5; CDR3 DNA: TGTGCCAGCAGCTTATTTAGCAATCAGCCCCAGCATTTT; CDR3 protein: CASSLFSNQPQHF
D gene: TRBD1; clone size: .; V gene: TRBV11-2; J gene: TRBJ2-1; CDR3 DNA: TGTGCCAGCAGCTTCGGGGACAGTTACAATGAGCAGTTCTTC; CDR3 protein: CASSFGDSYNEQFF
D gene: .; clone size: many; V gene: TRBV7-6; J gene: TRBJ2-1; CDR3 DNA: TGTGCCAGCAGCTTAATAGCGGACACCTACAATGAGCAGTTCTTC; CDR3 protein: CASSLIADTYNEQFF
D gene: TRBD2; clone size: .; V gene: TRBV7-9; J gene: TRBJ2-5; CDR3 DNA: TGTGCCAGCACCTTTTCAGTAGCGGGGGGGCAAGAGACCCAGTACTTC; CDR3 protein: CASTFSVAGGQETQYF
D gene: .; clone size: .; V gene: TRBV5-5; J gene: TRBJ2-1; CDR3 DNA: TGTGCCAGCAGCCGCCTTACCCCTGACTATAGGTCGGGGAATGAGCAGTTCTTC; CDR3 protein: CASSRLTPDYRSGNEQFF
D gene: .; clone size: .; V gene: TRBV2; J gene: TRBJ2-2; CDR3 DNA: TGTGCCAGAGATCGACAGGCGAACACCGGGGAGCTGTTTTTT; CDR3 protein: CARDRQANTGELFF
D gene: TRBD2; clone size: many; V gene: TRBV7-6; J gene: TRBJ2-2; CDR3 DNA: TGTGCCAGCAGCCCAGAACCTCTAGCGGACACCGGGGAGCTGTTTTTT; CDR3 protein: CASSPEPLADTGELFF
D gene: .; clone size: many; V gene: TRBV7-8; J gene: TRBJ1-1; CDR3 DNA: TGTGCCAGCAGCCCGACCTCCCAGGGGAGCCCTGAAGCTTTCTTT; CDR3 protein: CASSPTSQGSPEAFF
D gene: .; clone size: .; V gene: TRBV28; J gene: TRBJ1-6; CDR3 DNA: TGTGCCAGCAGTTTAAAAGACAGTACGCGGGGAAGTTATAATTCACCCCTCCACTTT; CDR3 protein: CASSLKDSTRGSYNSPLHF
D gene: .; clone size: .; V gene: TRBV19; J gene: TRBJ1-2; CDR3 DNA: TGTGCCAGTAGTGTTGCAGGGGATTTAGATGGCTACACCTTC; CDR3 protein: CASSVAGDLDGYTF